Listed here are 17 T cell receptor beta chains from one sample, sequenced in a study of blood T cells in healthy people across ages (dated by TCRdb to 2013 to 2016). The protocol used for the library was 5' RACE. TCRdb records Illumina HiSeq 2500 as the sequencer. A second PCR of roughly 6 to 12 cycles was performed with a sample-barcoded 5' primer and a J-beta primer mix. Using fastp trimming at Q25 and MiXCR clonotype assembly, TCRdb reanalyzed the public sequencing data and kept in-frame beta chains. Rows are unified per CDR3 protein, each entry keeping the most common DNA and genes. In this sample the table shows hundreds of thousands of distinct CDR3 sequences, 60% to 80% of which occur a single time. The ten largest clones capture about 30% of the sample. The sample taken for sequencing was blood. The receptors were sampled from a man aged 25-45 years in good health.

This clonotype has more than one count but fewer than ten. The genes are TRBV7-9 and TRBJ2-7; D uncertain. CDR1 is SEHNR and CDR2 is FQNEAQ in the germline V gene (reference sequence). The CDR3 is 13 amino acids. V lost 0 bases and J lost 3, with 6 bases in between. The CDR3 bases are TGTGCCAGCAGCTTAGCCGGCCGCTACGAGCAGTACTTC. Translating gives CASSLAGRYEQYF. Combining the CDR3 with reference TRBV7-9 and TRBJ2-7 gives the whole variable domain DTGVSQNPRHKITKRGQNVTFRCDPISEHNRLYWYRQTLGQGPEFLTYFQNEAQLEKSRLLSDRFSAERPKGSFSTLEIQRTEQGDSAMYLCASSLAGRYEQYFGPGTRLTVT.

This chain links TRBV12-3 or TRBV12-4 with TRBJ2-1, with 8 bases lining up with TRBD2. The J segment lost 5 bases and the V segment lost 10 bases, leaving 13 bases of the junction unmatched. This CDR3 spans 15 amino acids. CDR3 nucleotides: TGTGCCATTCTCCGCCTAAGCGGGAGAAACAATGAGCAGTTCTTC. It yields the protein CAILRLSGRNNEQFF.

This clonotype was recorded a few times. V is TRBV29-1 and J is TRBJ2-3, with 8 bases lining up with TRBD2. This CDR3 comprises 14 residues. V lost 8 bases and J lost 9; bases outside the gene matches: 16. Looked up from germline, CDR1 is SQVTM and CDR2 is ANQGSEA. This CDR3 is CSTWGSGGPRTQYF. CDR3 DNA: TGCAGCACCTGGGGGAGCGGGGGCCCCCGGACGCAGTATTTT.

The chain joins TRBV4-3 to TRBJ1-6; 8 nucleotides agree with TRBD1. CDR1 and CDR2 (germline): LGHNA, YSLEER. With V trimmed by 3 bases and J by 12 bases, 10 bases remained unmatched. The CDR3 is 15 amino acids. This chain's CDR3 is CASSQNRGMGLPLHF. As DNA, the CDR3 is TGCGCCAGCAGCCAGAACAGGGGGATGGGTTTACCCCTCCACTTT.

This clonotype was counted once. The chain employs TRBV20-1 and TRBJ1-5, with TRBD1 as a possible D gene (6 bases). Germline assignment: CDR1 DFQATT and CDR2 SNEGSKA (reference sequence). The V and J ends lost 1 base and 3 bases respectively, with 10 bases between them. The CDR3 spans 14 residues. CDR3 sequence (DNA): TGCAGTGCTAGAGCACGGACAGTCAATCAGCCCCAGCATTTT. Its translation is CSARARTVNQPQHF.

This chain uses TRBV18 with TRBJ2-3; D could derive from TRBD1 or TRBD2 (5 bases each). The germline V gene has CDR1 KGHSH and CDR2 LQKENI. The CDR3 has 16 amino acids. Trimming left V 7 bases short and J 6 bases short, with 23 bases between. The CDR3 nucleotides read TGTGCCAGCTGGTCGGGACCGTTAGACGGTGGGGATACGCAGTATTTT. Translated, it gives CASWSGPLDGGDTQYF.

This clonotype came up a few times. The junction and the germline gene differ at one end; a read error may be behind it. V is TRBV3-1 and J is TRBJ2-4; D possibly corresponds to TRBD2 (5 bases). The CDR3 covers 15 residues. Germline CDR1 is LGHDT and CDR2 is YNNKEL (reference sequence). For the CDR3, the DNA is TGTGCCAGCAGCCAAACATGGCTAGCCAAAAACATCCAGTACTTC. Translating gives CASSQTWLAKNIQYF.

This chain connects TRBV7-9 to TRBJ2-5; 7 bases fit TRBD1. The length of the CDR3 is 14 residues. Germline CDR1 and CDR2: SEHNR and FQNEAQ (reference sequence). Losses at the gene ends were 4 bases for V and 1 base for J; bases not matched to a gene: 3. CDR3 sequence (DNA): TGTGCCAGCAGCTACGACAGGGCCCAAGAGACCCAGTACTTC. This translates into CASSYDRAQETQYF.

This chain connects TRBV21-1 to TRBJ1-2; the table's D call of TRBD1 was not tested on the DNA. TRBV21-1 is flagged as a pseudogene. The CDR3 totals 18 residues. The CDR3 bases are TGTGCCAGCAGCAAAGGAGTTGAACAGGAACAACGGCACTATGGCTACACCTTC. Its protein is CASSKGVEQEQRHYGYTF.

The CDR3, as DNA: TGTGCCAGCAATCACGGGTACATCTCCTACGAGCAGTACTTC. Its protein is CASNHGYISYEQYF. V and J are TRBV6-6 and TRBJ2-7; D uncertain. V was cut by 7 bases and J by 0 bases, with 13 bases left in between. This CDR3 spans 14 amino acids. Germline CDR1 reads MNHNY; CDR2 reads SVGAGI (reference sequence).

The rearrangement links TRBV10-3 to TRBJ1-1, with TRBD1 identical over 11 bases. This CDR3 spans 15 amino acids. V lost 3 bases, J lost 10 bases, and 10 bases stayed unmatched. CDR1 ENHRY and CDR2 SYGVKD come from the germline V gene. The DNA for the CDR3 is TGTGCCATCAGTGACCAGGGACAGGGGGTAAGGGGAGCTTTCTTT. Protein: CAISDQGQGVRGAFF.

Concerning this clonotype itself: At one end, the junction sequence differs from germline, possibly due to a read error. This chain joins TRBV7-9 and TRBJ1-2; D possibly corresponds to TRBD1 (6 bases). The CDR3 consists of 13 residues. CDR1 is SEHNR and CDR2 is FQNEAQ in the germline V gene (reference sequence). This CDR3 reads CASILSRGAGYTF. The DNA of the CDR3 is TGTGCCAGCATCTTATCCAGGGGCGCTGGCTACACCTTC.

This chain links TRBV28 with TRBJ2-5; no clear D. Germline-derived CDR1 and CDR2 are MDHEN and SYDVKM. V gave up 6 bases and J gave up 3 bases, with 14 bases separating them. This CDR3 contains 14 residues. CDR3 bases: TGTGCCAGCAGCCTTGGGTCTCAAGAAGAGACCCAGTACTTC. It is translated as CASSLGSQEETQYF. The full variable domain, its missing parts supplied by reference TRBV28 and TRBJ2-5, is DVKVTQSSRYLVKRTGEKVFLECVQDMDHENMFWYRQDPGLGLRLIYFSYDVKMKEKGDIPEGYSVSREKKERFSLILESASTNQTSMYLCASSLGSQEETQYFGPGTRLLVL.

The table lists this clonotype with a few counts. The CDR3 nucleotides are TGTGCCAGCAGCTTGGGCGCGGCACCCTATGGCTACACCTTC. Amino acid sequence: CASSLGAAPYGYTF. This chain connects TRBV5-6 to TRBJ1-2; D is unclear. Germline assignment: CDR1 SGHDT and CDR2 YYEEEE. The CDR3 is made up of 14 amino acids. Trimming removed 0 bases from V and 4 bases from J, with 10 bases in between.

This sequence joins TRBV4-3 and TRBJ2-4; 10 nucleotides agree with TRBD2. The end of the DNA aligns better with TRBJ2-7, so the J call may be wrong. The CDR3 loop spans 15 amino acids. The germline V gene encodes CDR1 LGHNA and CDR2 YSLEER. DNA of the CDR3: TGCGCCAGCAGCCAAGTAGCGGGGGGAGTCTACGAGCAGTACTTC. Its protein is CASSQVAGGVYEQYF.

This clonotype was observed at least ten times. The chain recombines TRBV18 with TRBJ2-1; weak D call: TRBD2 (7 bases). The length of the CDR3 is 15 residues. Germline V gene lookup returns CDR1 KGHSH and CDR2 LQKENI. Trimming took 4 bases from V and 3 from J, leaving 13 bases between them. In DNA form, the CDR3 reads TGTGCCAGCTCACGGGCGCGGGGGCGCTACAATGAGCAGTTCTTC. Residues: CASSRARGRYNEQFF.

Only a few counts were recorded for this clonotype. This rearrangement joins TRBV7-2 to TRBJ2-1, with unresolved D. The CDR3 sequence is 13 residues long. Per germline, CDR1 SGHTA and CDR2 FQGNSA. V lost 7 bases, J lost 5 bases, and 12 bases lay in between. CDR3 coding DNA: TGTGCCAGCACAGCATCGTTTAACAATGAGCAGTTCTTC. It translates to CASTASFNNEQFF.